This T cell receptor beta chain is drawn from a study of T cells after yellow fever vaccination (dated by TCRdb to between 2019 and 2020). Background for the entire study: Libraries from fractions with low cell numbers were prepared with the SMART-Seq v4 Ultra Low Input RNA kit. Two healthy male donors, one aged 18 to 30 and one aged 30 to 40 years, made up the cohort. To follow T-cell clones before and after primary and booster YFV17D yellow fever vaccination, bulk TCR alpha and beta repertoires were sequenced over time. Bulk PBMC replicates and cell subsets were isolated from blood drawn at multiple timepoints before and after both primary and secondary immunization.

At the junction V is shortened by 6 bases and J by 4 bases; bases outside the gene matches: 5. CDR1 and CDR2 were assigned from the germline V gene (reference sequence) as DFQATT and SNEGSKA. From the cysteine up to the phenylalanine, the CDR3 has a length of 13 residues. CDR3 DNA only is kept here, 39 bases in frame from base 1. Instrument used: Illumina NovaSeq 6000. TCR cDNA was synthesized by 5'RACE template switching, through which a universal primer site and unique molecular identifiers were introduced. cDNA synthesis was primed from both the TCR alpha and TCR beta constant segments. Library amplification involved two PCR steps, and the second step added sample barcodes and sequencing adapters. Sequencing of libraries was done on Illumina HiSeq 2500 (2x100 bp) or NovaSeq (2x150 bp). As for the original processing: MIGEC was used to demultiplex reads and collapse the reads into UMI consensus sequences, and MiXCR was used for V(D)J alignment. Vaccine-responding clonotypes were identified with edgeR using replicate PBMC samples, with FDR below 0.01 and a log2 fold change above 5 up to day 15 being required. Each bulk clonotype was labeled CD4 or CD8 based on which sequenced repertoire, CD4 or CD8, contained the clonotype at higher abundance. TCRdb took the public reads, trimmed them with fastp at Q25, ran MiXCR for clone calling and kept in-frame beta chains. Here each entry gathers all rows of one CDR3 protein and keeps the most common genes and DNA. The V and J calls here are based on TCRdb, not the publication. This sample lists 350,000 to 450,000 distinct CDR3 sequences; approximately 19% were detected once. Of the sample, roughly a sixth falls within the top ten clones.

Points on this clonotype: Its antigen is currently not known. No base quality information exists; no much larger clone differs at one position.

Broader findings and caveats from the paper: A small fraction of clonotypes showed up in both the CD4 and CD8 compartments, probably as a result of convergent recombination. Compared with the primary T-cell response, the secondary T-cell response was weaker but faster, peaking on day 5 rather than day 15. Most clones expanded after primary vaccination were re-detected after the booster (around 96% of CD4 and around 88% of CD8), suggesting broad memory maintenance. FACS-sorted repertoires could contain abundant contaminating clonotypes from the bulk population, so computational filtering was required. Because only a couple of donors were included in the study, the extent to which the findings can be generalized is limited.

Per the publication, the treatment or condition label means: live attenuated yellow fever vaccine strain. Two biological replicates of bulk PBMCs were collected at each blood-draw timepoint. PBMCs were isolated from peripheral blood using a standard Ficoll-Paque protocol. TriZol was used to extract RNA from bulk PBMCs, from CD4 and CD8 fractions, and from dextramer-positive and dextramer-negative fractions. This receptor was identified in a man aged 18 to 30 who received the YFV17D yellow fever vaccine. The sample consisted of PBMCs, taken before the yellow fever booster vaccination. The chain employs TRBV20-1 and TRBJ2-4; 8 junctional bases match TRBD1. The CDR3 here reads CSAPDRVKNIQYF. The bases read TGCAGTGCCCCGGACAGGGTTAAAAACATTCAGTACTTC.